A selection of T cell receptor beta chains follows, all from one sample in a study of T cell repertoires in cytomegalovirus infection. Via MiXCR, TCRdb re-called the reads, giving one row per CDR3 protein. The sample includes some 100,000 distinct CDR3 sequences, about 25% of them seen just once. Sequences were obtained from CD8+ T cells from PBMCs. Receptor source: a human donor in good health (CMV status not recorded). Some clones in this sample may be carry-over from other donors' samples. Both conserved end residues are part of each CDR3. The D gene is left open where the match is weak. Rows may omit the clone size; those that give it use once, few, many or a size class.

clone size	V gene	D gene	J gene	CDR3 length	CDR3 protein	CDR3 DNA
few	TRBV9	NA	TRBJ1-5	13	CASSVGGYQPQHF	TGTGCCAGCAGCGTCGGAGGATATCAGCCCCAGCATTTT
few	TRBV7-9	TRBD1	TRBJ2-7	14	CAITGTDSAYEQYF	TGTGCCATCACCGGGACAGATAGCGCCTACGAGCAGTACTTC
NA	TRBV19	TRBD1	TRBJ2-7	14	CASKEQGSSYEQYF	TGTGCCAGTAAGGAACAGGGGAGCTCCTACGAGCAGTACTTC
few	TRBV9	TRBD1	TRBJ2-5	16	CASSMRTGGAWETQYF	TGTGCCAGCAGCATGCGGACAGGGGGCGCATGGGAGACCCAGTACTTC
NA	TRBV28	NA	TRBJ2-7	12	CASSPFPYEQYF	TGTGCCAGCAGTCCATTTCCCTACGAGCAGTACTTC
NA	TRBV7-2	NA	TRBJ2-3	14	CASSLVTVGDTQYF	TGTGCCAGCAGCTTAGTGACGGTTGGAGATACGCAGTATTTT
NA	TRBV12-3/TRBV12-4	NA	TRBJ1-1	15	CASSPMTGENTEAFF	TGTGCCAGCAGTCCCATGACAGGAGAGAACACTGAAGCTTTCTTT
NA	TRBV7-9	NA	TRBJ2-1	15	CASDSISQGENEQFF	TGTGCCAGCGACTCAATCTCCCAAGGGGAAAATGAGCAGTTCTTC
many	TRBV7-8	TRBD2	TRBJ2-5	15	CASRSIAGVQETQYF	TGTGCCAGCAGGTCCATAGCGGGGGTCCAAGAGACCCAGTACTTC
few	TRBV28	TRBD2	TRBJ2-5	14	CASGMRGGRETQYF	TGTGCCAGCGGAATGCGGGGGGGCCGGGAGACCCAGTACTTC
many	TRBV29-1	NA	TRBJ1-4	17	CSARTGNLLSANEKLFF	TGCAGCGCCCGTACAGGGAACCTTCTTTCGGCTAATGAAAAACTGTTTTTT
many	TRBV5-4	NA	TRBJ2-7	15	CASSLPGETVYEQYF	TGTGCCAGCAGCTTGCCGGGGGAGACGGTCTACGAGCAGTACTTC
NA	TRBV10-3	TRBD1	TRBJ1-1	13	CAISEKGQTEAFF	TGTGCCATCAGTGAGAAGGGACAGACTGAAGCTTTCTTT
many	TRBV12-3/TRBV12-4	NA	TRBJ1-2	12	CASTDSDRRGTF	TGTGCCAGCACCGACTCGGACCGGCGCGGGACCTTC
few	TRBV4-1	TRBD1	TRBJ1-3	16	CASSLRDRGSGNTIYF	TGCGCCAGCAGCCTACGGGACAGGGGCTCTGGAAACACCATATATTTT
few	TRBV25-1	TRBD1	TRBJ2-1	19	CASSAEGQVPAPTYNEQFF	TGTGCCAGCAGTGCGGAGGGACAGGTTCCCGCCCCTACCTACAATGAGCAGTTCTTC